Following are 20 T cell receptor beta chains from one sample sequenced in a study of blood T cell repertoires in COVID-19. Data came from immunoSEQ multiplex PCR; TCRdb stores just in-frame clones and leaves some out. The sample includes 200,000 to 300,000 clones, roughly 91% of them seen just once. Sequenced input: PBMCs or T cells enriched from blood (not recorded which). Receptor source: a woman aged 30 to 39 who had recovered from COVID-19.

This sequence joins TRBV5-1 and TRBJ2-7; D is possibly TRBD2 (6 bases). Germline V gene sequence: CDR1 SGHRS, CDR2 YFSETQ. Trimming took off 4 bases at V and 5 bases at J, with 10 bases between the two ends. The CDR3 runs 12 residues. CDR3 nucleotides: TGCGCCAGCAGCCCCGGGAGTAACGAGCAGTACTTC. Its protein is CASSPGSNEQYF.

This chain connects TRBV7-8 to TRBJ1-2; maybe TRBD1 (6 bases). The CDR3 is 17 residues long. Germline V gene data show CDR1 as SGHVS and CDR2 as FQNEAQ. The V end lost 1 base, the J end lost 1 base, and 16 bases lay between the germline ends. In nucleotides, the CDR3 is TGTGCCAGCAGCTTAGGGGCACAGGGCCCCATTAACTATGGCTACACCTTC. Residues: CASSLGAQGPINYGYTF.

For this clone: An end of the junction does not agree with germline; a read error may underlie this. V usage is TRBV5-1 and J usage is TRBJ1-2; 8 nucleotides match TRBD1. CDR3 length equals 11 residues. Germline loops: CDR1 SGHRS, CDR2 YFSETQ. The CDR3 loop is CASSLGDRRAF. CDR3 DNA sequence: TGCGCCAGCAGCTTAGGGGACAGGCGCGCCTTC. Drawing the rest from reference TRBV5-1 and TRBJ1-2, the complete variable domain is KAGVTQTPRYLIKTRGQQVTLSCSPISGHRSVSWYQQTPGQGLQFLFEYFSETQRNKGNFPGRFSGRQFSNSRSEMNVSTLELGDSALYLCASSLGDRRAFGSGTRLTVV.

This chain uses TRBV12-2 with TRBJ1-4. TRBV12-2 is termed a pseudogene. This CDR3 is 16 amino acids long. DNA of the CDR3: TGTGCAAGTCGCTTAAGACGATCATCCGAGGGTGAAAAACTGTTTTTT. Translating gives CASRLRRSSEGEKLFF.

The chain carries TRBV7-9 and TRBJ1-3; no clear D. CDR1 is SEHNR, CDR2 FQNEAQ, per germline (reference sequence). This CDR3 has 12 residues. V lost 3 bases and J 4 bases, leaving 4 bases between the germline ends. DNA of the CDR3: TGTGCCAGCAGCTTCTCGGGAAACACCATATATTTT. It codes for CASSFSGNTIYF.

This rearrangement joins TRBV27 to TRBJ2-1; 7 bases match TRBD2. The CDR3 extends over 16 amino acids. V was clipped by 3 bases and J by 2 bases; unmatched bases: 7. Germline V lookup: CDR1 MNHEY, CDR2 SMNVEV (reference sequence). The CDR3 DNA reads as TGTGCCAGCAGTTTGGCCCTAGCGGAAACCTACAATGAGCAGTTCTTC. Translating it yields CASSLALAETYNEQFF.

J is TRBJ2-1 and V is TRBV5-6; no reliable D call. The CDR3 is 14 residues long. Germline V CDR1 and CDR2: SGHDT, YYEEEE. Trimming removed 5 bases from V and 3 bases from J, with 12 bases in between. The CDR3 bases are TGTGCCAGCAGTTTTCTTCCAGGCTACAATGAGCAGTTCTTC. Residues: CASSFLPGYNEQFF.

V gene TRBV21-1 combines with J gene TRBJ1-1; TRBD1 is the table's D call, not checked against the DNA. TRBV21-1 has pseudogene status. The CDR3 is made up of 19 amino acids. The CDR3 reads CASSSTGTGGGSENTEAFF. The CDR3, as DNA: TGTGCCAGCAGCTCAACCGGGACAGGGGGCGGGTCAGAAAACACTGAAGCTTTCTTT.

This chain connects TRBV7-3 to TRBJ1-1; D is possibly TRBD1 (6 bases). This CDR3 spans 14 amino acids. Trimming stripped 5 bases from V and 7 bases from J, with 17 bases between. Germline V gene sequence: CDR1 SGHTA, CDR2 FQGTGA. CDR3: CASSPSTGFGEAFF. In DNA, the CDR3 is TGTGCCAGCAGCCCCTCAACAGGGTTTGGTGAAGCTTTCTTT.

The rearrangement links TRBV5-6 to TRBJ2-3; 7 bases map to TRBD2. V shed 4 bases, J shed 2 bases, and the junction held 7 bases outside the gene matches. This CDR3 has 15 amino acids. The germline V gene has CDR1 SGHDT and CDR2 YYEEEE. CDR3 nucleotides: TGTGCCAGCAGCCGCGGGGGACTCCTCACAGATACGCAGTATTTT. Translated, it gives CASSRGGLLTDTQYF.

The chain employs TRBV19 and TRBJ2-1; weak D call: TRBD2 (5 bases). The germline V gene encodes CDR1 LNHDA and CDR2 SQIVND (reference sequence). This CDR3 is 11 amino acids long. With 4 bases removed from V and 12 bases from J, the gap between germline ends came to 10 bases. The CDR3 spells CASSRGIVQFF. CDR3 DNA: TGTGCCAGTAGTAGAGGGATCGTGCAGTTCTTC.

The CDR3 nucleotides read TGTGCCAGCAGTCTCCGATTAGAGTCCTACGAGCAGTACTTC. This codes for CASSLRLESYEQYF. This chain links TRBV6-2 or TRBV6-3 with TRBJ2-7; D gene ambiguous. Germline V gene lookup returns CDR1 MNHEY and CDR2 SVGEGT. Trimming took 5 bases from V and 1 from J, leaving 12 bases between them. The CDR3 has 14 residues.

The chain employs TRBV18 and TRBJ1-2; 7 positions agree with TRBD1. There are 13 residues in the CDR3. CDR1 is KGHSH and CDR2 is LQKENI in the germline V gene. Trimming cost V 5 bases and J 2 bases; bases outside gene matches: 2. This CDR3 is CASSSGQNYGYTF. CDR3 DNA: TGTGCCAGCTCATCGGGACAGAACTATGGCTACACCTTC.

CDR3 region: CAWSVGLWEQFF. CDR3 sequence (DNA): TGTGCCTGGAGTGTCGGACTCTGGGAGCAGTTCTTC. J is TRBJ2-1 and V is TRBV30; D perhaps matches TRBD2 (5 bases). The CDR3 has 12 amino acids. The V gene's germline CDR1 is GTSNPN and CDR2 SVGIG (reference sequence). Trimming removed 0 bases at V and 10 bases at J, with 10 bases between. The variable domain in full, completed from reference TRBV30 and TRBJ2-1, reads SQTIHQWPATLVQPVGSPLSLECTVEGTSNPNLYWYRQAAGRGLQLLFYSVGIGQISSEVPQNLSASRPQDRQFILSSKKLLLSDSGFYLCAWSVGLWEQFFGPGTRLTVL.

This clone was recorded many times. The chain is built from TRBV27 and TRBJ1-5; D not certain. The CDR3 sequence is 14 residues long. Germline-derived CDR1 and CDR2 are MNHEY and SMNVEV (reference sequence). The V end lost 6 bases, the J end lost 3 bases, and 12 bases lay between the germline ends. The CDR3 loop is CASRGRNFNQPQHF. In DNA form, the CDR3 reads TGTGCCAGCAGGGGGAGGAACTTCAATCAGCCCCAGCATTTT.

The CDR3 nucleotides are TGTGCCAGCACCTGGGGGGGGAACACTGAAGCTTTCTTT. Its protein product is CASTWGGNTEAFF. The chain is built from TRBV7-2 and TRBJ1-1; weak D call: TRBD1 (5 bases). V gave up 7 bases and J gave up 1 base, with 10 bases separating them. CDR1 SGHTA and CDR2 FQGNSA come from the germline V gene. The CDR3 spans 13 residues.

The chain has TRBV19 and TRBJ1-1; a weak D match, TRBD1 (6 bases). Trimming removed 3 bases at V and 0 bases at J, with 11 bases between. The length of the CDR3 is 15 residues. CDR1 and CDR2 from the germline V gene are LNHDA and SQIVND (reference sequence). The DNA for the CDR3 is TGTGCCAGTAGTATTAACAGGGCCATGAACACTGAAGCTTTCTTT. Amino acids: CASSINRAMNTEAFF.

This chain uses TRBV19 with TRBJ2-1, with D possibly being TRBD2 (5 bases). This CDR3 contains 17 residues. Germline lookup yields CDR1 LNHDA and CDR2 SQIVND (reference sequence). Trimming cost V 5 bases and J 6 bases, with 23 bases left between them. In nucleotides, the CDR3 is TGTGCCAGTAGTCTTCCTAGGACTCCTCCCCTCGGCAATGAGCAGTTCTTC. It translates to CASSLPRTPPLGNEQFF.

V gene TRBV5-8 combines with J gene TRBJ2-4, with 10 bases matching TRBD2. The V and J ends lost 0 bases and 6 bases, in that order; junction bases with no gene match: 0. This CDR3 comprises 14 residues. Germline CDR1 SGHTS, CDR2 YDEGEE. CDR3 sequence reads: CASSLGTSGNIQYF. Here the CDR3 DNA reads TGTGCCAGCAGCTTGGGGACTAGCGGAAACATTCAGTACTTC. Complete variable domain (other parts from reference TRBV5-8 and TRBJ2-4): EAGVTQSPTHLIKTRGQQATLRCSPISGHTSVYWYQQALGLGLQFLLWYDEGEERNRGNFPPRFSGRQFPNYSSELNVNALELEDSALYLCASSLGTSGNIQYFGAGTRLSVL.

The chain carries TRBV6-2 or TRBV6-3 and TRBJ2-5; D is unresolved. CDR1 and CDR2 from the germline V gene are MNHEY and SVGEGT. The length of the CDR3 is 12 residues. V lost 2 bases, J lost 5 bases, and 6 bases lay in between. The CDR3 protein is CASSYPRETQYF. Here the CDR3 DNA reads TGTGCCAGCAGTTACCCCCGGGAGACCCAGTACTTC.